This TCR beta chain was observed in a study of cytotoxic CD8 clonotypes in ibrutinib-treated CLL. Study-level findings and limits: Baseline levels were approached again at progression, after clonality had risen at ibrutinib response.

For this clone: Its matching antigen is unknown.

Only in-frame clones appear in the TCRdb table, and some are missing; sequencing was by immunoSEQ multiplex PCR. The top ten clones hold over 5% of a sample with around 300,000 clones, just under 80% of them seen once. The sample in question was PBMCs, obtained before ibrutinib treatment. The clonotype comes from a human donor with chronic lymphocytic leukemia.

CDR3: CASSIGGTGTSPHNEQFF. The CDR3 DNA is TGTGCCAGTAGTATAGGAGGGACCGGGACTAGCCCCCACAATGAGCAGTTCTTC. The chain carries TRBV19 and TRBJ2-1, with TRBD2 identical over 9 bases. The ends lost 1 base at V and 5 bases at J; junction bases unmatched: 12. Germline lookup yields CDR1 LNHDA and CDR2 SQIVND (reference sequence). CDR3 length equals 18 residues.